These 7 T cell receptor beta chains share one sample of origin, sequenced in a study of blood T cell repertoires in COVID-19. Generated by immunoSEQ multiplex PCR, the TCRdb table keeps only in-frame clones and is missing some. The sample consists of over 60,000 clones, roughly four fifths of them appearing once. The specimen sequenced was peripheral blood. These receptor sequences come from a man in his 60s with COVID-19, enrolled during active disease.

V gene TRBV7-9 combines with J gene TRBJ1-4; tentative D call: TRBD1 (6 bases). Trimming shortened V by 5 bases and J by 6 bases, and 16 bases separated the two germline ends. Per germline, CDR1 SEHNR and CDR2 FQNEAQ (reference sequence). There are 15 residues in the CDR3. CDR3: CASSPWGRGDEKLFF. The CDR3 coding sequence is TGTGCCAGCAGCCCGTGGGGCAGGGGAGATGAAAAACTGTTTTTT.

V usage is TRBV30 and J usage is TRBJ2-3; 8 bases fit TRBD2. The length of the CDR3 is 15 residues. Per the germline V gene, CDR1 is GTSNPN and CDR2 is SVGIG (reference sequence). V lost 3 bases, J lost 5 bases, and 10 bases stayed unmatched. The CDR3 region is CAWSERELRVDTQYF. CDR3 sequence (DNA): TGTGCCTGGAGCGAGCGGGAGCTGCGGGTAGATACGCAGTATTTT.

V and J are TRBV5-1 and TRBJ2-5; D gene uncertain. In germline, CDR1 is SGHRS, CDR2 YFSETQ. Between the trimmed V and J ends, which lost 0 bases and 5 bases, there was a span of 11 bases. The CDR3 sequence is 14 residues long. As DNA, the CDR3 is TGCGCCAGCAGCTTGGAAGAACAGTGGGAGACCCAGTACTTC. Protein: CASSLEEQWETQYF.

On this clone: This clone may be a read error of a much larger clone one base away. This rearrangement joins TRBV7-2 to TRBJ2-2; possible D gene TRBD1, 5 bases. This CDR3 is 14 amino acids long. Germline-derived CDR1 and CDR2 are SGHTA and FQGNSA. Trimming removed 3 bases at V and 2 bases at J, with 7 bases between. In DNA, the CDR3 is TGTGCCAGCAGCTTCGACAGTAACACCGGGGAGCTGTTTTTT. It specifies CASSFDSNTGELFF.

This clone was seen many times. V usage is TRBV6-5 and J usage is TRBJ2-7, with D possibly matching TRBD1 (6 bases). In germline, CDR1 is MNHEY, CDR2 SVGAGI. The CDR3 is 14 residues long. Trimming stripped 8 bases from V and 4 bases from J, with 18 bases between. The CDR3 nucleotides read TGTGCCAGCCGCTTAGGGGGATTCGAGTACGAGCAGTACTTC. It translates to CASRLGGFEYEQYF.

The CDR3 nucleotides read TGTGCCTGCCTGACGGGGAGGGCGCAGTATTTT. Protein: CACLTGRAQYF. The genes are TRBV30 and TRBJ2-3; 7 positions agree with TRBD2. The CDR3 runs to 11 residues. V lost 6 bases to trimming and J lost 10 bases; unmatched junction nucleotides: 7. Germline V CDR1 and CDR2: GTSNPN, SVGIG (reference sequence). Variable domain in full (rest from reference TRBV30 and TRBJ2-3): SQTIHQWPATLVQPVGSPLSLECTVEGTSNPNLYWYRQAAGRGLQLLFYSVGIGQISSEVPQNLSASRPQDRQFILSSKKLLLSDSGFYLCACLTGRAQYFGPGTRLTVL.

This clone was recorded many times. The chain uses TRBV7-9 and TRBJ2-7, with a possible D match to TRBD1 (6 bases). Germline CDR1 is SEHNR and CDR2 is FQNEAQ (reference sequence). V lost 4 bases and J lost 2, with 12 bases in between. The CDR3 covers 14 residues. CDR3: CASSSRDKPYEQYF. CDR3 coding DNA: TGTGCCAGCAGCTCACGGGACAAACCCTACGAGCAGTACTTC.